This T cell receptor beta chain was sequenced in a study of blood T cell repertoires in COVID-19. Per germline, CDR1 SGHTA and CDR2 FQGNSA. CDR3 length: 17 residues. V shed 2 bases and J 2 bases; nucleotides not matched to a gene: 7. This clone was seen a single time. The protocol was immunoSEQ multiplex PCR, while the TCRdb copy is restricted to in-frame clones and leaves out a portion. The data contain around 270,000 clones, 84% of them singletons. This chain connects TRBV7-2 to TRBJ2-7, with 12 positions matching TRBD2. This TCR came from a woman aged 40 to 49 who had recovered from COVID-19. Sequencing was done on a sample of peripheral blood. The CDR3 sequence: CASSLTSGGLGAYEQYF. Here the CDR3 DNA reads TGTGCCAGCAGCTTAACTAGCGGGGGGCTTGGGGCCTACGAGCAGTACTTC.